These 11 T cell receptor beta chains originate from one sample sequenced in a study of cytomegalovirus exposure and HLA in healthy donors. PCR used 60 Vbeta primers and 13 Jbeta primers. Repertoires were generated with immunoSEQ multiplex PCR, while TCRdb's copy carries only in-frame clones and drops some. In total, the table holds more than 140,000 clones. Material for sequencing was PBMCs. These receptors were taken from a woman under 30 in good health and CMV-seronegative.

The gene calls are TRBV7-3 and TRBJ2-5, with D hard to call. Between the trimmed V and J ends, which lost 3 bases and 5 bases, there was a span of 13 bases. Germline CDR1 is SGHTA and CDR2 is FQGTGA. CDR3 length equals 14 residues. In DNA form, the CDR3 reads TGTGCCAGCAGCTTGGGTCTTGCCGGGGAGACCCAGTACTTC. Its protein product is CASSLGLAGETQYF.

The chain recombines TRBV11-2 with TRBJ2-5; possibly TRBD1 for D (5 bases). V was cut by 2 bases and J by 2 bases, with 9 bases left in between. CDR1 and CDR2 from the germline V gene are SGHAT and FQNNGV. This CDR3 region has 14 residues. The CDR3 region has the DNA TGTGCCAGCAGCTTAACAGGCGTGCAAGAGACCCAGTACTTC. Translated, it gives CASSLTGVQETQYF.

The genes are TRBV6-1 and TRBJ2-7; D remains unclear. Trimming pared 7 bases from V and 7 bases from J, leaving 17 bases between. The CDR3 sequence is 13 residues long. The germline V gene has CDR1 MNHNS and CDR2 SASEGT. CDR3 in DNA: TGTGCCAGCACTCTTTGGCAGTCCGGGGAGCAGTACGTC. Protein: CASTLWQSGEQYV.

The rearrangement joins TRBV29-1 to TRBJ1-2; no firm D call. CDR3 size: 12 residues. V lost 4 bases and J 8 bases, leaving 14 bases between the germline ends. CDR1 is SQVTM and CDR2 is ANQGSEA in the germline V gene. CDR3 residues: CSVVWLHGGYTF. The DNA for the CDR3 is TGCAGCGTTGTTTGGCTTCACGGGGGCTACACCTTC.

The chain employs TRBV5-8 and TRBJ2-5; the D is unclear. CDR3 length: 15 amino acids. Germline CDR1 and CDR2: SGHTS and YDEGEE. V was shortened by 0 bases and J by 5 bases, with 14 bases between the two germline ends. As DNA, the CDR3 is TGTGCCAGCAGCTTGGTAGTGAGCTACGGGGAGACCCAGTACTTC. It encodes CASSLVVSYGETQYF.

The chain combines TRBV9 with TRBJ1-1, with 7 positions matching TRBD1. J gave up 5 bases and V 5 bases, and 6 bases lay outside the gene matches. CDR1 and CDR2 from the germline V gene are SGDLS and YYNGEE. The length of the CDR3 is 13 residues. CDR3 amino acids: CASSPTGVTEAFF. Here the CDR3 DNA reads TGTGCCAGCAGTCCTACAGGGGTTACTGAAGCTTTCTTT.

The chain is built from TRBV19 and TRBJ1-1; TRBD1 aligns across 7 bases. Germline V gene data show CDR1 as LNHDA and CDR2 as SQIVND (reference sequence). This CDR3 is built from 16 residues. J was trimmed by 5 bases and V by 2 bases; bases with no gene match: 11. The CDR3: CASSISAFAGGTEAFF. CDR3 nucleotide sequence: TGTGCCAGTAGTATATCCGCTTTTGCAGGGGGGACTGAAGCTTTCTTT.

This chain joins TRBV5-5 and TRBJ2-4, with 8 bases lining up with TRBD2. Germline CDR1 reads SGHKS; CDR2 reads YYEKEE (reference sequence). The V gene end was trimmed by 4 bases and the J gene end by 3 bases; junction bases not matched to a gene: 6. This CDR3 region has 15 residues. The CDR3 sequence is CASSALGTSKNIQYF. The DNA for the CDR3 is TGTGCCAGCAGCGCCCTCGGGACTAGCAAAAACATTCAGTACTTC.

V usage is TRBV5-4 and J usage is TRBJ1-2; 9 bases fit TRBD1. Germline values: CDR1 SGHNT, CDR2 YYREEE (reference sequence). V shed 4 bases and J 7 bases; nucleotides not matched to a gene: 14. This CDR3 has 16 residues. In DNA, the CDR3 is TGTGCCAGCAGCCTATCACTAGGGACAGGGACGCTTGGCTACACCTTC. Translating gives CASSLSLGTGTLGYTF.

The DNA for the CDR3 is TGTGCCAGCAGCGAACCAGGGGGTTCAGCAAACACTGAAGCTTTCTTT. Residues: CASSEPGGSANTEAFF. The chain combines TRBV7-8 with TRBJ1-1; TRBD1 matches 7 bases. This CDR3 comprises 16 residues. Germline lookup yields CDR1 SGHVS and CDR2 FQNEAQ. The V gene end was trimmed by 5 bases and the J gene end by 2 bases; junction bases not matched to a gene: 11.

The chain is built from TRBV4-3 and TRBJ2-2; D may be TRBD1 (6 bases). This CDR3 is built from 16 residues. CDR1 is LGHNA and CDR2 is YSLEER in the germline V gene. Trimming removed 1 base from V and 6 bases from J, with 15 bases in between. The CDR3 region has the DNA TGCGCCAGCAGCCAAGTTCGGACAGCCCCACCCGGGGAGCTGTTTTTT. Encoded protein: CASSQVRTAPPGELFF.